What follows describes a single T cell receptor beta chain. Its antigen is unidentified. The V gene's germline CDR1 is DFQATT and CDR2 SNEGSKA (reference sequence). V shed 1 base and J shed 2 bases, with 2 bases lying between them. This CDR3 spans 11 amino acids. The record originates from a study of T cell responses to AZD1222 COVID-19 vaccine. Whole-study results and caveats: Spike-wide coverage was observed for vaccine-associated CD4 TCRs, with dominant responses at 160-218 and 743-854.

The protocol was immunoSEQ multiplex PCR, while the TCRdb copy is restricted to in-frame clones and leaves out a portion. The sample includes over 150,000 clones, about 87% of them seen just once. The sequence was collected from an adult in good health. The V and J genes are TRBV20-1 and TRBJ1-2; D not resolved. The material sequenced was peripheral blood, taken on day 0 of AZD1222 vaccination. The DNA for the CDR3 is TGCAGTGCTAGAGTCAACTATGGCTACACCTTC. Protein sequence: CSARVNYGYTF.